This T cell receptor beta chain was identified during a study of blood T cells in healthy people across ages. Study findings and constraints: TCR beta diversity, measured per million T cells, fell in a roughly linear way with age.

Many counts were recorded for this clonotype. Its target is not known. Primers used in a second PCR of roughly 7 to 12 cycles were a sample-barcoded 5' primer and a J-beta primer mix. TCRdb passed the 5' RACE reads through MiXCR, listing each CDR3 protein once. Of about 1.5 million distinct CDR3 sequences listed, approximately 39% were seen once; the top ten hold approximately 4%. The germline V gene has CDR1 SEHNR and CDR2 FQNEAQ (reference sequence). The length of the CDR3 is 18 residues. Germline trimming cut 5 bases from V and 0 bases from J; bases unmatched to any gene: 12. The source of this sequence is a woman under 30 in good health. V is TRBV7-9 and J is TRBJ2-1, with TRBD2 identical over 8 bases. The sequencing sample was made of blood. The CDR3 bases are TGTGCCAGCAGCCCTCAGATCTCACTAGCGGACTCCTACAATGAGCAGTTCTTC. This codes for CASSPQISLADSYNEQFF.